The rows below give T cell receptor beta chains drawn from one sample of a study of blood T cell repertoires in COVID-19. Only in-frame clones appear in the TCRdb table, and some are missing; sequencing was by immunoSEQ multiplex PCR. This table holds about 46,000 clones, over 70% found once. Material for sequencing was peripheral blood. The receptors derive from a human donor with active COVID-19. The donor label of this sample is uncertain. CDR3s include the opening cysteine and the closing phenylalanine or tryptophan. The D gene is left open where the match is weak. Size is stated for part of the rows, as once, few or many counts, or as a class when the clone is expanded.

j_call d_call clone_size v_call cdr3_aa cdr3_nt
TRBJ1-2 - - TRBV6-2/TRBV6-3 CASSRWQDGYTF TGTGCCAGCAGCCGGTGGCAAGATGGCTACACCTTC
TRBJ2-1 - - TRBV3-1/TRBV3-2 CASSLRGLRLGNEQFF TGTGCCAGCAGTCTTCGCGGACTGCGACTTGGCAATGAGCAGTTCTTC
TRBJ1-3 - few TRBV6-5 CASSYSLASSGNTIYF TGTGCCAGCAGTTACTCTCTAGCCTCCTCTGGAAACACCATATATTTT
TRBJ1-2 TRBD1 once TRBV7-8 CASSQRDRGVYGYTF TGTGCCAGCAGTCAGAGAGACAGGGGAGTCTATGGCTACACCTTC
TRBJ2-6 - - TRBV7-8 CASRGGSWNGANVLTF TGTGCCAGCAGGGGAGGCAGTTGGAATGGGGCCAACGTCCTGACTTTC
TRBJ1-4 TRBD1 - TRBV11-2 CASSLDGRGPYEKLFF TGTGCCAGCAGCTTAGATGGAAGGGGGCCGTATGAAAAACTGTTTTTT
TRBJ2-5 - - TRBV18 CASSPIALQETQYF TGTGCCAGCTCACCAATTGCTCTACAAGAGACCCAGTACTTC
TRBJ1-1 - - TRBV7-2 CASSLERAETEAFF TGTGCCAGCAGCTTAGAGAGGGCCGAGACTGAAGCTTTCTTT
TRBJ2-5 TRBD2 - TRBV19 CASALAGGSETQYF TGTGCCAGTGCACTAGCGGGGGGATCGGAGACCCAGTACTTC
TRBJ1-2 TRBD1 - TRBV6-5 CASREGAYGYTF TGTGCCAGCAGGGAGGGGGCGTATGGCTACACCTTC
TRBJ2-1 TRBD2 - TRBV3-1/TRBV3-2 CASSHRTSGFNNEQFF TGTGCCAGCAGCCATCGGACTAGCGGCTTCAACAATGAGCAGTTCTTC
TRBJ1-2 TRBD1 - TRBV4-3 CASSQEQGYYGYTF TGCGCCAGCAGCCAAGAACAGGGGTACTATGGCTACACCTTC
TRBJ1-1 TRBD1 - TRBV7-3 CASSRDRNLNTEAFF TGTGCCAGCAGCCGGGACAGAAACTTGAACACTGAAGCTTTCTTT
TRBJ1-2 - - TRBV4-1 CASSPQMGFYGYTF TGCGCCAGCAGCCCTCAAATGGGCTTCTATGGCTACACCTTC
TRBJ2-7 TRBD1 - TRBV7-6 CASSLGDRGLDEQYF TGTGCCAGCAGCTTAGGGGACAGGGGTTTAGACGAGCAGTACTTC
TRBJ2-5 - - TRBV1 CTSSHTGTPLETQYF TGCACCAGCAGCCACACCGGGACTCCCCTAGAGACCCAGTACTTC
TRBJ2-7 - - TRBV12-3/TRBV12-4 CASSPFRNEQYF TGTGCCAGCAGTCCCTTTCGTAACGAGCAGTACTTC
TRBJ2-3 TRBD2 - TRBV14 CASSQDGGRTDTQYF TGTGCCAGCAGCCAAGACGGGGGGAGAACAGATACGCAGTATTTT
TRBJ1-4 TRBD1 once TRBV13 CASRLSGTGIEKLFF TGTGCCAGCAGACTATCCGGGACAGGGATTGAAAAACTGTTTTTT
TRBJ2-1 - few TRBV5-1 CASSLDYHNEQFF TGCGCCAGCAGCCTAGACTACCACAATGAGCAGTTCTTC
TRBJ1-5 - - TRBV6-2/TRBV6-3 CASSYRSNQPQHF TGTGCCAGCAGTTATCGGAGCAATCAGCCCCAGCATTTT
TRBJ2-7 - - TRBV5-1 CASSLIAGEREQYF TGCGCCAGCAGCTTGATTGCAGGGGAACGCGAGCAGTACTTC
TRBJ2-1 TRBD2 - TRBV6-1 CASSGSGGLFFFSSYNEQFF TGTGCCAGCAGTGGGAGCGGGGGCCTTTTCTTTTTTAGCTCCTACAATGAGCAGTTCTTC
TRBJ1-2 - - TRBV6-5 CASSYGRRGYGYTF TGTGCCAGCAGTTATGGGCGCCGGGGGTATGGCTACACCTTC
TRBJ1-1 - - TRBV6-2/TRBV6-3 CASSHQKGITEAFF TGTGCCAGCAGCCACCAGAAGGGGATCACTGAAGCTTTCTTT
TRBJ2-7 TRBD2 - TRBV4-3 CASSLTGGGEQYF TGCGCCAGCAGCCTTACTGGCGGGGGAGAGCAGTACTTC
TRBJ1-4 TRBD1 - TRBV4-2 CASSSHPGDSYNEKLFF TGTGCCAGCAGCTCCCATCCCGGGGACAGCTATAATGAAAAACTGTTTTTT
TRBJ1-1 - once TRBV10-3 CAISEFPTGREEAFF TGTGCCATCAGTGAGTTTCCTACGGGGAGAGAGGAAGCTTTCTTT
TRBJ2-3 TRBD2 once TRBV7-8 CASSFLAGGGNTDTQYF TGTGCCAGCAGCTTTCTAGCGGGAGGGGGAAACACAGATACGCAGTATTTT
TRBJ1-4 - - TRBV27 CASQPSGQPEKLFF TGTGCCAGCCAACCGAGCGGACAGCCTGAAAAACTGTTTTTT
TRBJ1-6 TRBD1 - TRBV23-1 CAPNQPASPGQGANSPLHF TGCGCCCCCAACCAGCCCGCCAGCCCGGGACAGGGGGCCAATTCACCCCTCCACTTT
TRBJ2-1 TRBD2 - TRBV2 CASRTSGGPRGNEQFF TGTGCCAGCAGAACGAGCGGGGGCCCCAGAGGGAATGAGCAGTTCTTC
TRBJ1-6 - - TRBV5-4 CASAEGGSNSPLHF TGTGCCAGCGCCGAGGGGGGGAGTAATTCACCCCTCCACTTT
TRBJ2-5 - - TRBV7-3 CASSRLTGDLETQYF TGTGCCAGCAGCCGCCTAACCGGGGATTTGGAGACCCAGTACTTC
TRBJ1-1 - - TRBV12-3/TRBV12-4 CATYSGISEAFF TGTGCCACCTACAGCGGGATCTCTGAAGCTTTCTTT
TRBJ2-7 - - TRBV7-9 CASSPDGAYEQYF TGTGCCAGCAGCCCAGACGGAGCCTACGAGCAGTACTTC
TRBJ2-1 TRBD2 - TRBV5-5 CASSLGWEGYNEQFF TGTGCCAGCAGCTTGGGGTGGGAGGGGTACAATGAGCAGTTCTTC
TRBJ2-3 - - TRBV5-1 CASSLASTDTQYF TGCGCCAGCAGCTTGGCGAGCACAGATACGCAGTATTTT
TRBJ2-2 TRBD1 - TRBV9 CASTKLGTANTGELFF TGTGCCAGCACCAAATTAGGGACAGCGAACACCGGGGAGCTGTTTTTT
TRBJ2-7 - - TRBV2 CASSGGRGHSYEQYF TGTGCCAGCAGTGGTGGGCGGGGGCACTCCTACGAGCAGTACTTC
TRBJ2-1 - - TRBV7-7 CASSLGTGLEEQFF TGTGCTAGCAGCTTAGGAACAGGGTTAGAGGAGCAGTTCTTC
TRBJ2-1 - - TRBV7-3 CASSLTGEPTYEQFF TGTGCCAGCAGCTTAACAGGGGAACCAACTTATGAGCAGTTCTTC
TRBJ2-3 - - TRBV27 CASSLANRADTQYF TGTGCCAGCAGTCTAGCGAATCGCGCAGATACGCAGTATTTT
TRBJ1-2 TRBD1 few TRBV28 CASSIPPGQGDGYTF TGTGCCAGCAGTATACCTCCGGGACAGGGGGATGGCTACACCTTC
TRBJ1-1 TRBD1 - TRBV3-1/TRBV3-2 CASSHPGQGVGTEAFF TGTGCCAGCAGCCACCCGGGACAGGGCGTGGGCACTGAAGCTTTCTTT
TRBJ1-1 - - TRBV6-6 CASSLVGGITEAFF TGTGCCAGCTCCTTGGTGGGGGGAATAACTGAAGCTTTCTTT
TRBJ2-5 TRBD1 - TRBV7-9 CASSLFRDRGQETQYF TGTGCCAGCAGCTTATTCCGGGACAGGGGGCAGGAGACCCAGTACTTC
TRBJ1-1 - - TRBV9 CASRAHPSWNTEAFF TGTGCCAGCAGGGCCCACCCATCATGGAACACTGAAGCTTTCTTT
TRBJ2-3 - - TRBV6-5 CASSNGQLGTDTQYF TGTGCCAGCAGTAATGGACAGCTCGGGACAGATACGCAGTATTTT
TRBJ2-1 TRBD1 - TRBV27 CASSLSIGTGIYNEQFF TGTGCCAGCAGTTTATCGATTGGGACAGGGATCTACAATGAGCAGTTCTTC
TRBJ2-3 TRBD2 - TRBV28 CASSQGLAGGLGTDTQYF TGTGCCAGCAGTCAAGGACTAGCGGGAGGTTTAGGCACAGATACGCAGTATTTT
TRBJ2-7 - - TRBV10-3 CATQVRDLTYEQYF TGTGCCACCCAGGTCCGGGACTTAACCTACGAGCAGTACTTC
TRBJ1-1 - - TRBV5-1 CASSWGGRNTEAFF TGCGCCAGCAGCTGGGGGGGACGGAACACTGAAGCTTTCTTT
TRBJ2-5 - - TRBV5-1 CASSTAGAQETQYF TGCGCCAGCAGCACCGCAGGGGCCCAAGAGACCCAGTACTTC
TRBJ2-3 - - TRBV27 CASSSLGRGTYTDTQYF TGTGCCAGCAGTTCCTTGGGGCGGGGTACCTACACAGATACGCAGTATTTT
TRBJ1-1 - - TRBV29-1 CSAGSAFF TGCAGCGCCGGTTCTGCTTTCTTT
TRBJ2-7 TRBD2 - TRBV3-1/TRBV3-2 CASSQDSLAGGTYEQYF TGTGCCAGCAGCCAAGACTCACTAGCGGGGGGAACCTACGAGCAGTACTTC
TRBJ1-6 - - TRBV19 CASSSSNLRGSNSPLHF TGTGCCAGTAGTTCCTCCAACCTCCGGGGGTCAAATTCACCCCTCCACTTT
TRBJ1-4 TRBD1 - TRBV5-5 CASSLGTGARSTNEKLFF TGTGCCAGCAGCCTTGGGACAGGGGCTCGTTCAACTAATGAAAAACTGTTTTTT